This T cell receptor beta chain was recorded in a study of regulatory T cells in long-lasting Graves disease. Looking at the study overall: Over 5 years of antithyroid drugs plus positive TSH receptor antibodies defined persistent Graves' disease. Findings and caveats of the study: Patients whose Graves' disease persisted exhibited lower TCR diversity than those newly diagnosed. There was favoring of TRBV28, TRBJ1-2 and TRBJ2-5 in persistent disease.

Germline V gene data show CDR1 as LNHDA and CDR2 as SQIVND (reference sequence). Trimming removed 4 bases from V and 8 bases from J, with 6 bases in between. This CDR3 spans 11 amino acids. About this clonotype itself: Antigen: not known.

This sample's time point: persistent/refractory GD, antithyroid drugs over 5 years with positive TRAb. PBMC RNA served as the TCR library source. The authors built TCR beta libraries using iRepertoire HTBI primers and Arm-PCR of CDR3 regions. In the original workflow: From all samples, identification returned 12 to 15 TRBJ and about 63 TRBV segments. TCRdb reprocessed the multiplex PCR reads with MiXCR, giving one entry per CDR3 protein. The V and J calls here are based on TCRdb, not the publication. The table lists a few hundred thousand distinct CDR3 sequences, 20% to 25% of them singletons. The chain recombines TRBV19 with TRBJ1-5, with D hard to call. The source was peripheral blood mononuclear cells (PBMCs), collected when the disease was refractory, from a patient treated with antithyroid drugs. The receptor comes from a female donor with Graves disease. This CDR3 is CASSTQEPQHF. In DNA, the CDR3 is TGTGCCAGTAGTACCCAGGAGCCCCAGCATTTT.